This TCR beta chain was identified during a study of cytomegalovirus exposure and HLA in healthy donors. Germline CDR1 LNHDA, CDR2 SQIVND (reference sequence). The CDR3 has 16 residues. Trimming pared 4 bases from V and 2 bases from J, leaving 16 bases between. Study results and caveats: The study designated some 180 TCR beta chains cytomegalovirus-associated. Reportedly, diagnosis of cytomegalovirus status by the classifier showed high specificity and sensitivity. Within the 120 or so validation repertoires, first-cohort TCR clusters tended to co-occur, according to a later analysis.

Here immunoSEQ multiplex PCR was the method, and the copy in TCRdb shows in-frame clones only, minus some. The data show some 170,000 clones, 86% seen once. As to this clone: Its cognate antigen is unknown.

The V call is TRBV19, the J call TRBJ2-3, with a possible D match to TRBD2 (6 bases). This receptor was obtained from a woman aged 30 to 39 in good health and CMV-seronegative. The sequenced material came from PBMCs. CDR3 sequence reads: CASSTAASAITDTQYF. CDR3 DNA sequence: TGTGCCAGTAGTACAGCGGCTAGCGCTATCACAGATACGCAGTATTTT. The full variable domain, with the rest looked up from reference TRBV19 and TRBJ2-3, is DGGITQSPKYLFRKEGQNVTLSCEQNLNHDAMYWYRQDPGQGLRLIYYSQIVNDFQKGDIAEGYSVSREKKESFPLTVTSAQKNPTAFYLCASSTAASAITDTQYFGPGTRLTVL.